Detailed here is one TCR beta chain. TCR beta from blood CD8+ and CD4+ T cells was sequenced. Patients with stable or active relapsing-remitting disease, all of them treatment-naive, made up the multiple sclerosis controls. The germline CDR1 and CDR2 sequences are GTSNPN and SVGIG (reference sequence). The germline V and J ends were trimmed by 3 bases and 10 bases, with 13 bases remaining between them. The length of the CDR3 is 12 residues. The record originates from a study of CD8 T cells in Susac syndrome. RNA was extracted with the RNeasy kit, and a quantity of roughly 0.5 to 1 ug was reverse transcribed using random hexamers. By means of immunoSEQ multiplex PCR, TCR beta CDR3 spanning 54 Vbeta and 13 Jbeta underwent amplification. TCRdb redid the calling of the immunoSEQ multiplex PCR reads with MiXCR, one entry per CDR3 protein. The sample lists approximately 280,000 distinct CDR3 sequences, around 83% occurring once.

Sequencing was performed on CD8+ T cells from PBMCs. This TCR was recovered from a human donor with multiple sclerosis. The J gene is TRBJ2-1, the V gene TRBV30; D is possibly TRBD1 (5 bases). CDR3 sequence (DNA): TGTGCCTGGAGCGGTGGGGCTTGGGAGCAGTTCTTC. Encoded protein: CAWSGGAWEQFF.